The 29 T cell receptor beta chains listed next were all sequenced from one sample in a study of blood T cell repertoires in COVID-19 (TCRdb year 2020). Libraries came from the immunoSEQ multiplex PCR assay. In TCRdb, the immuneACCESS table is reduced to in-frame sequences with V and J assigned. These tables do not hold every clone; where another copy was compared, an unresolved V gene accounts for under half, and the others remain unexplained. The sample profile shows roughly 160,000 clones; about 86% of them were found once. Over 9% of the sample rests with the top ten. The sequencing sample was made of peripheral blood. These TCRs come from a woman in her 70s with COVID-19, enrolled during active disease.

The chain links TRBV25-1 to TRBJ1-4; TRBD1 is a possible D gene (5 bases). CDR1 MGHDK and CDR2 SYGVNS come from the germline V gene. Trimming cost V 1 base and J 10 bases, with 16 bases left between them. The CDR3 is made up of 15 amino acids. CDR3: CASSESARAQGKLFF. The CDR3 DNA is TGTGCCAGCAGTGAATCTGCCAGGGCGCAGGGAAAACTGTTTTTT. Together with reference TRBV25-1 and TRBJ1-4, the CDR3 gives the full variable domain: EADIYQTPRYLVIGTGKKITLECSQTMGHDKMYWYQQDPGMELHLIHYSYGVNSTEKGDLSSESTVSRIRTEHFPLTLESARPSHTSQYLCASSESARAQGKLFFGSGTQLSVL.

V usage is TRBV27 and J usage is TRBJ2-6; 7 bases agree with TRBD1. In germline, CDR1 is MNHEY, CDR2 SMNVEV (reference sequence). The CDR3 is 16 residues long. The J segment lost 4 bases and the V segment lost 1 base, leaving 4 bases of the junction unmatched. CDR3 amino acids: CASSLWTGSGANVLTF. The CDR3 region has the DNA TGTGCCAGCAGTTTATGGACAGGTTCAGGGGCCAACGTCCTGACTTTC.

For this clone: The junction departs from germline at one end; a sequencing error may be responsible. The chain carries TRBV5-6 and TRBJ2-4, with TRBD1 matching 7 bases. The CDR3 is 12 amino acids. Germline CDR1 and CDR2: SGHDT and YYEEEE. This CDR3 is CASSLPGQLIFF. The CDR3 bases are TGTGCCAGCAGCTTACCGGGACAGCTTATCTTCTTC.

J is TRBJ1-2 and V is TRBV10-3; no reliable D call. This CDR3 has 16 residues. V was pared by 6 bases and J by 0 bases, with 17 bases between. Germline lookup yields CDR1 ENHRY and CDR2 SYGVKD. The CDR3 reads CAISDPLRATNYGYTF. Here the CDR3 DNA reads TGTGCCATCAGCGACCCATTGAGAGCGACTAACTATGGCTACACCTTC.

The chain has TRBV6-5 and TRBJ1-1; D ambiguous. This CDR3 region has 15 residues. Trimming pared 2 bases from V and 2 bases from J, leaving 12 bases between. CDR1 and CDR2 from the germline V gene are MNHEY and SVGAGI. CDR3 bases: TGTGCCAGCAGTTACCAACGAGCTTTAAACACTGAAGCTTTCTTT. Protein sequence: CASSYQRALNTEAFF.

The V call is TRBV24-1, the J call TRBJ2-7; perhaps TRBD2 as D (6 bases). The CDR3 length is 15 residues. The V gene's germline CDR1 is KGHDR and CDR2 SFDVKD. V lost 2 bases to trimming and J lost 4 bases, with 14 bases between them. CDR3 protein: CATSDSTPGSYEQYF. CDR3 DNA: TGTGCCACCAGTGATTCTACCCCCGGGAGTTACGAGCAGTACTTC.

The chain links TRBV7-2 to TRBJ1-5; TRBD1 might be the D (5 bases). CDR3 length: 14 amino acids. Germline V gives CDR1 SGHTA, CDR2 FQGNSA. V was trimmed by 3 bases and J by 3 bases, leaving 9 bases between them. CDR3 region: CASSLGPSNQPQHF. The DNA for the CDR3 is TGTGCCAGCAGCTTGGGGCCTTCCAATCAGCCCCAGCATTTT.

V is TRBV29-1 and J is TRBJ1-1; D may be TRBD1 (6 bases). The CDR3 length is 14 residues. Deletions cut 5 bases from V and 1 base from J, with 14 bases between. Germline CDR1 and CDR2: SQVTM and ANQGSEA. The CDR3 DNA sequence: TGCAGCGTTTGCACAGGGACGCGGAACACTGAAGCTTTCTTT. Encoded protein: CSVCTGTRNTEAFF.

This chain uses TRBV24-1 with TRBJ2-3; D is perhaps TRBD2 (6 bases). With 6 bases removed from V and 4 bases from J, the gap between germline ends came to 16 bases. The CDR3 is 15 amino acids. Germline V gene sequence: CDR1 KGHDR, CDR2 SFDVKD. The CDR3 sequence: CATSFRGSKADTQYF. The CDR3 DNA reads TGTGCCACCAGTTTTCGGGGGAGTAAAGCAGATACGCAGTATTTT.

This clone was recorded only once. The J gene is TRBJ2-2, the V gene TRBV6-6; 9 bases line up with TRBD2. The V segment lost 5 bases and the J segment 3 bases; nucleotides outside the gene matches: 7. Looked up from germline, CDR1 is MNHNY and CDR2 is SVGAGI (reference sequence). The CDR3 loop spans 16 amino acids. CDR3 residues: CASSPSGGLDTGELFF. The CDR3 DNA follows: TGTGCCAGCAGTCCCAGCGGGGGGCTCGACACCGGGGAGCTGTTTTTT.

This chain connects TRBV6-5 to TRBJ1-3; D remains ambiguous. The V and J ends lost 0 bases and 3 bases respectively, with 3 bases between them. The CDR3 sequence is 13 residues long. Germline loops: CDR1 MNHEY, CDR2 SVGAGI. The DNA for the CDR3 is TGTGCCAGCAGTTACTCGTATGGAAACACCATATATTTT. Translation: CASSYSYGNTIYF.

J is TRBJ1-2 and V is TRBV5-5; a weak D match, TRBD1 (5 bases). The CDR3 totals 14 residues. Trimming stripped 0 bases from V and 12 bases from J, with 18 bases between. Germline-derived CDR1 and CDR2 are SGHKS and YYEKEE (reference sequence). For the CDR3, the DNA is TGTGCCAGCAGCTTGGCCCCTCCGAAGGGGCAGCACACCTTC. Translating gives CASSLAPPKGQHTF. The full variable domain, with the rest looked up from reference TRBV5-5 and TRBJ1-2, is DAGVTQSPTHLIKTRGQQVTLRCSPISGHKSVSWYQQVLGQGPQFIFQYYEKEERGRGNFPDRFSARQFPNYSSELNVNALLLGDSALYLCASSLAPPKGQHTFGSGTRLTVV.

The chain combines TRBV6-6 with TRBJ1-1, with D tentatively TRBD1 (6 bases). The CDR3 sequence is 15 residues long. The germline V gene has CDR1 MNHNY and CDR2 SVGAGI (reference sequence). The V and J ends lost 7 bases and 3 bases respectively, with 18 bases between them. The CDR3 is CASTVNGGAYTEAFF. The CDR3 DNA reads TGTGCCAGCACAGTCAATGGGGGCGCTTACACTGAAGCTTTCTTT.

This sequence joins TRBV28 and TRBJ2-1; a possible D gene is TRBD2 (5 bases). The germline V and J ends were trimmed by 5 bases and 5 bases, with 16 bases remaining between them. From germline, CDR1 is MDHEN and CDR2 SYDVKM. CDR3 length: 15 amino acids. This CDR3 is CASSPPRRAHNEQFF. CDR3 in DNA: TGTGCCAGCAGTCCCCCCAGGCGGGCCCACAATGAGCAGTTCTTC.

The chain combines TRBV28 with TRBJ2-7; 9 nucleotides line up with TRBD1. The CDR3 is 16 residues long. Germline CDR1 is MDHEN and CDR2 is SYDVKM. V lost 6 bases to trimming and J lost 6 bases; unmatched junction nucleotides: 15. CDR3 DNA: TGTGCCAGCAGCCCTCACCTCCCGGGACAGGGTTTCGAGCAGTACTTC. Translating it yields CASSPHLPGQGFEQYF.

This chain connects TRBV15 to TRBJ2-5; 9 positions match TRBD1. Trimming took 1 base from V and 5 from J; bases not matched to a gene: 8. Germline CDR1 is LNHNV and CDR2 is YYDKDF (reference sequence). The CDR3 has 16 residues. The CDR3 region is CATSRGGTGFGETQYF. CDR3 DNA: TGTGCCACCAGCAGAGGGGGGACAGGGTTTGGGGAGACCCAGTACTTC.

This chain joins TRBV28 and TRBJ1-2, with 9 bases identical to TRBD1. With 6 bases clipped from V and 6 bases from J, the junction kept 8 bases outside the gene matches. From germline, CDR1 is MDHEN and CDR2 SYDVKM. The CDR3 totals 14 residues. The CDR3 here is CASRRGQGTHGYTF. CDR3 nucleotides: TGTGCCAGCAGGAGGGGACAGGGAACTCATGGCTACACCTTC.

The chain employs TRBV27 and TRBJ1-1; TRBD1 might be the D (5 bases). Germline CDR1 reads MNHEY; CDR2 reads SMNVEV (reference sequence). V lost 1 base and J lost 6, with 12 bases in between. The CDR3 contains 14 residues. The CDR3: CASSLYDRSAEAFF. The CDR3 coding sequence is TGTGCCAGCAGTTTATACGACAGATCAGCTGAAGCTTTCTTT.

This sequence joins TRBV6-2 or TRBV6-3 and TRBJ2-1; 9 bases are a match to TRBD1. CDR1 and CDR2 from the germline V gene are MNHEY and SVGEGT. V lost 2 bases, J lost 8 bases, and 7 bases stayed unmatched. The CDR3 has 15 residues. CDR3 residues: CASSYAGTGKYEQFF. The CDR3 region has the DNA TGTGCCAGCAGTTACGCCGGGACAGGGAAGTATGAGCAGTTCTTC.

This clone was observed once. This sequence joins TRBV5-4 and TRBJ1-6, with D perhaps TRBD1 (6 bases). CDR3 length: 15 amino acids. CDR1 SGHNT and CDR2 YYREEE come from the germline V gene (reference sequence). V lost 3 bases and J lost 14, with 21 bases in between. CDR3 DNA sequence: TGTGCCAGCAGCTACCCAGGGGATGGGGTAAGGACCCTCCACTTT. Its protein product is CASSYPGDGVRTLHF.

The chain has TRBV3-1 (or the pseudogene TRBV3-2) and TRBJ2-1, with 7 bases identical to TRBD1. Germline CDR1 and CDR2: LGHDT and YNNKEL (reference sequence). After removal of 3 bases from V and 5 bases from J, the junction contained 16 bases not matched to a gene. This CDR3 has 18 amino acids. The CDR3 coding sequence is TGTGCCAGCAGCCAGGGCAGGATGGGACAGACCTGGAACAATGAGCAGTTCTTC. Its translation: CASSQGRMGQTWNNEQFF.

The chain links TRBV24-1 to TRBJ1-4; 9 positions match TRBD1. CDR1 and CDR2 (germline): KGHDR, SFDVKD. The CDR3 has 16 residues. J gave up 5 bases and V 4 bases, and 7 bases lay outside the gene matches. The CDR3 is CATSEGGTGQNEKLFF. CDR3 in DNA: TGTGCCACCAGTGAGGGCGGGACAGGGCAAAATGAAAAACTGTTTTTT.

The chain employs TRBV12-3 or TRBV12-4 and TRBJ1-2, with TRBD1 identical over 8 bases. CDR3 length: 13 residues. V was pared by 6 bases and J by 4 bases, with 4 bases of the junction left unmatched. CDR3: CASSPQGVYGYTF. The CDR3 nucleotides read TGTGCCAGCAGCCCACAGGGGGTCTATGGCTACACCTTC.

The chain is built from TRBV15 and TRBJ2-3, with 7 bases fitting TRBD2. The germline V gene has CDR1 LNHNV and CDR2 YYDKDF (reference sequence). This CDR3 region has 15 residues. Trimming took 6 bases from V and 6 from J; bases not matched to a gene: 12. The CDR3 spells CATSPRLAEVDTQYF. CDR3 sequence (DNA): TGTGCCACCAGTCCAAGACTAGCCGAGGTGGATACGCAGTATTTT.

J is TRBJ2-1 and V is TRBV25-1; D is perhaps TRBD2 (6 bases). There are 15 residues in the CDR3. V was cut by 7 bases and J by 1 base, with 14 bases left in between. Germline loops: CDR1 MGHDK, CDR2 SYGVNS. CDR3 amino acids: CASTPAGGSYNEQFF. The CDR3 DNA reads TGTGCCAGCACTCCTGCCGGGGGATCCTACAATGAGCAGTTCTTC.

The table lists this clone with a count of one. The rearrangement uses TRBV10-1 and TRBJ2-6; D possibly corresponds to TRBD1 (6 bases). CDR3 length: 18 residues. The V and J ends lost 11 bases and 0 bases respectively, with 23 bases between them. CDR1 and CDR2 from the germline V gene are WNHNN and SYGVQD (reference sequence). The CDR3 sequence: CAPQIGGAPYSGANVLTF. Written as DNA, the CDR3 is TGCGCCCCACAAATTGGGGGCGCCCCATACTCTGGGGCCAACGTCCTGACTTTC.

The J gene is TRBJ2-3, the V gene TRBV21-1; the table gives TRBD2 as D, unverified against the DNA. TRBV21-1 is marked as a pseudogene. This CDR3 is 17 amino acids long. For the CDR3, the DNA is TGTGCCAGCAGCAAAGCCGCTGGAGGGAACAACACAGATACGCAGTATTTT. Its translation: CASSKAAGGNNTDTQYF.

The chain combines TRBV14 with TRBJ1-6, with TRBD1 identical over 8 bases. This CDR3 has 13 amino acids. J was trimmed by 16 bases and V by 0 bases; bases with no gene match: 5. Germline V CDR1 and CDR2: SGHDN, FVKESK. DNA of the CDR3: TGTGCCAGCAGCCAAGATTACAGGGGGGAACTCCACTTT. It specifies CASSQDYRGELHF.

This rearrangement joins TRBV3-1 (or the pseudogene TRBV3-2) to TRBJ2-3; 12 positions agree with TRBD2. The CDR3 covers 17 residues. The V and J ends lost 4 bases and 6 bases, in that order; junction bases with no gene match: 11. Germline V gene data show CDR1 as LGHDT and CDR2 as YNNKEL (reference sequence). The CDR3 DNA reads as TGTGCCAGCAGCCCCCGACTAGCGGGGGCCCAGTGGGATACGCAGTATTTT. Translated: CASSPRLAGAQWDTQYF.